Below, one T cell receptor (beta chain) is given with its context. Once extracted for a subset, genomic DNA was divided evenly among several immunoSEQ plates. Generated by immunoSEQ multiplex PCR, the TCRdb table keeps only in-frame clones and is missing some. Of around 2,000,000 clones listed, around 95% are singletons. This specimen comes from a study of shared clonotypes between healthy human individuals. Trimming removed 9 bases at V and 2 bases at J, with 17 bases between. The CDR3 length is 15 residues. CDR1 is MNHNS and CDR2 is SASEGT in the germline V gene. The source of this sequence is a man aged 18 to 35 in good health. The V call is TRBV6-1, the J call TRBJ1-5; possible D gene TRBD1, 5 bases. The sequenced sample was naive CD4+ T cells sorted from blood. As for subset: CD45RA+ positively selected. The CDR3 nucleotides read TGTGCCAGTGGGACGGAAAGGTCCCGCAATCAGCCCCAGCATTTT. Translated, it gives CASGTERSRNQPQHF.